This T cell receptor beta chain was found in a study of blood T cell repertoires in COVID-19. Germline V gives CDR1 DFQATT, CDR2 SNEGSKA (reference sequence). V lost 3 bases to trimming and J lost 13 bases, with 16 bases between them. This CDR3 spans 12 amino acids. This table comes from immunoSEQ multiplex PCR, and its TCRdb copy is limited to in-frame clones, with some not included. The sample has roughly 120,000 clones; over 80% are singletons. This clone was seen only once. The TCR originated in a man aged 25-40 years with acute or convalescent COVID-19. V and J are TRBV20-1 and TRBJ2-1; tentatively, D is TRBD2 (6 bases). Material for sequencing was peripheral blood. The CDR3 DNA follows: TGCAGTGCTAGTCCTCGGCCCGGGACTCAGTTCTTC. Amino acid sequence: CSASPRPGTQFF.